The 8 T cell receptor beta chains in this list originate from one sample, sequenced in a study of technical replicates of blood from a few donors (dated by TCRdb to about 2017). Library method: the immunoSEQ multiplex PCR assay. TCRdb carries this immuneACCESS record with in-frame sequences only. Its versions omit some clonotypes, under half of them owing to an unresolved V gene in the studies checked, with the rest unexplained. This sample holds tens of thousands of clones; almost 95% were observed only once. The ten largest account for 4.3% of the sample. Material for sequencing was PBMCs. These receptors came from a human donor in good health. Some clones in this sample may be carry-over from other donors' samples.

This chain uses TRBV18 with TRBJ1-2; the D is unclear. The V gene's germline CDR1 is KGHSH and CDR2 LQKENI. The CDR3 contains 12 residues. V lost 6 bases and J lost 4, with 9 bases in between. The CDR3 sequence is CASSSDFYGYTF. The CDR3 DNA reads TGTGCCAGCTCTTCCGACTTCTATGGCTACACCTTC.

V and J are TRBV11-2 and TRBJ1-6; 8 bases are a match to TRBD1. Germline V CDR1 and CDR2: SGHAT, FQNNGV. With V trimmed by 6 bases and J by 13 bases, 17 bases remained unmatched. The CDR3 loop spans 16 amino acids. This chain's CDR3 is CASSFKTGQGGGPLHF. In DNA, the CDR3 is TGTGCCAGCAGTTTTAAAACCGGACAGGGAGGGGGTCCCCTCCACTTT.

CDR3 in amino acids: CASSRVLLGGELFF. The CDR3 bases are TGCGCCAGCAGCCGGGTACTACTGGGCGGGGAGCTGTTTTTT. The V and J genes are TRBV4-1 and TRBJ2-2; D remains unclear. The CDR3 has 14 amino acids. Between the trimmed V and J ends, which lost 4 bases and 7 bases, there was a span of 13 bases. Germline lookup yields CDR1 MGHRA and CDR2 YSYEKL.

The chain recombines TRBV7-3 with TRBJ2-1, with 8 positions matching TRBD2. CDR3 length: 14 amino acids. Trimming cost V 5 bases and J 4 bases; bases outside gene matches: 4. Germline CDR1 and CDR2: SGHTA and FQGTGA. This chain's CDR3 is CASSQSGRYNEQFF. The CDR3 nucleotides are TGTGCCAGCAGCCAAAGCGGGAGATACAATGAGCAGTTCTTC.

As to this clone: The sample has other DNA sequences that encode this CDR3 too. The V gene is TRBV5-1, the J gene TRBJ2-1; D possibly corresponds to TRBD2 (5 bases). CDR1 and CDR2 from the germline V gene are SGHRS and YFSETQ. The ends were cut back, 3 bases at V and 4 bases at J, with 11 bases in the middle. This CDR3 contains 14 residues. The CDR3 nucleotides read TGCGCCAGCAGCTCGTCGGGCGGGTACAATGAGCAGTTCTTC. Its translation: CASSSSGGYNEQFF.

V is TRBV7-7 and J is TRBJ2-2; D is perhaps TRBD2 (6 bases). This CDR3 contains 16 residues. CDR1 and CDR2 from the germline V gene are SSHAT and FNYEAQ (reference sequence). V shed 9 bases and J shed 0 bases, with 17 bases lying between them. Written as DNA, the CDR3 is TGTGCCAGTCACACCGGGGGAGCGGCGAACACCGGGGAGCTGTTTTTT. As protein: CASHTGGAANTGELFF.

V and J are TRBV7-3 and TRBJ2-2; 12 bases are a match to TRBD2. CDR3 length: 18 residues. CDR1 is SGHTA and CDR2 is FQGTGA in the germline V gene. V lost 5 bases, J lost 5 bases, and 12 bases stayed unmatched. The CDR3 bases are TGTGCCAGCAGCCGAGGGGCTAGCGGGGGGGCCCGAACCGGGGAGCTGTTTTTT. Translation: CASSRGASGGARTGELFF.

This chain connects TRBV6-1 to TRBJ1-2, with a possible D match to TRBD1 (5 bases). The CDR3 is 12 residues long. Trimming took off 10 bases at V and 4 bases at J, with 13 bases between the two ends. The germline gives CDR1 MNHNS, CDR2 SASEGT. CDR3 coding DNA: TGTGCCACCAAAGGGGAGGTCTATGGCTACACCTTC. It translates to CATKGEVYGYTF.